Shown below are 22 T cell receptor beta chains from a single sample sequenced in a study of siplizumab effects on memory and regulatory T cells. Repertoires were generated with immunoSEQ multiplex PCR, while TCRdb's copy carries only in-frame clones and drops some. Here the sample spans about 100,000 clones, 94% being singletons. The sequenced sample was non-Treg CD4+ T cells sorted from blood. These TCRs come from a human donor in good health.

This clone was seen only a few times. The chain couples TRBV13 to TRBJ1-1; TRBD1 matches at 9 bases. There are 13 residues in the CDR3. The V and J ends lost 7 bases and 6 bases, in that order; junction bases with no gene match: 6. Germline CDR1 is PRHDT and CDR2 is FYEKMQ (reference sequence). The CDR3 loop reads CASTTWDRAEAFF. The CDR3 DNA reads as TGTGCCAGCACCACGTGGGACAGGGCTGAAGCTTTCTTT. The entire variable domain, with the rest obtained from reference TRBV13 and TRBJ1-1, is as follows: AAGVIQSPRHLIKEKRETATLKCYPIPRHDTVYWYQQGPGQDPQFLISFYEKMQSDKGSIPDRFSAQQFSDYHSELNMSSLELGDSALYFCASTTWDRAEAFFGQGTRLTVV.

The J gene is TRBJ1-3, the V gene TRBV7-3; TRBD1 matches at 7 bases. The CDR3 has 15 residues. Trimming removed 5 bases from V and 4 bases from J; junction bases left unmatched: 8. Germline lookup yields CDR1 SGHTA and CDR2 FQGTGA. The CDR3 loop reads CASSQTDREGNTIYF. CDR3 sequence (DNA): TGTGCCAGCAGCCAGACTGACAGGGAGGGAAACACCATATATTTT.

The rearrangement joins TRBV19 to TRBJ2-7; D is ambiguous. The V gene's germline CDR1 is LNHDA and CDR2 SQIVND (reference sequence). Trimming removed 4 bases at V and 5 bases at J, with 18 bases between. This CDR3 comprises 15 residues. In nucleotides, the CDR3 is TGTGCCAGTAGTACCCCCAGGACGGCTTTGGACGAGCAGTACTTC. This codes for CASSTPRTALDEQYF.

The genes are TRBV7-8 and TRBJ2-5, with TRBD2 matching over 10 bases. The germline V gene has CDR1 SGHVS and CDR2 FQNEAQ. Trimming took 3 bases from V and 5 from J; bases not matched to a gene: 3. CDR3 length: 14 amino acids. The CDR3 DNA is TGTGCCAGCAGCTTCCTAGCGGGAGTGGAGACCCAGTACTTC. The encoded protein is CASSFLAGVETQYF.

This clone was picked up one time. The gene calls are TRBV18 and TRBJ2-7; 7 bases line up with TRBD2. Germline CDR1 is KGHSH and CDR2 is LQKENI. There are 14 residues in the CDR3. J was trimmed by 3 bases and V by 6 bases; bases with no gene match: 8. The CDR3 sequence: CASSAGLPDYEQYF. The CDR3 DNA sequence: TGTGCCAGCTCCGCGGGACTACCCGACTACGAGCAGTACTTC.

The chain couples TRBV7-2 to TRBJ2-3, with 9 bases that match TRBD2. This CDR3 contains 18 residues. From germline, CDR1 is SGHTA and CDR2 FQGNSA. V shed 1 base, J shed 3 bases, and the junction held 11 bases outside the gene matches. The CDR3 protein is CASSLGWLGGRGTDTQYF. The CDR3 nucleotides read TGTGCCAGCAGCTTAGGGTGGCTTGGCGGGAGGGGGACAGATACGCAGTATTTT.

Comments on this clone: Additional DNA sequences in this sample encode the identical CDR3. This chain uses TRBV6-6 with TRBJ2-3; TRBD1 might be the D (5 bases). CDR3 length: 13 residues. The V end lost 0 bases, the J end lost 4 bases, and 5 bases lay between the germline ends. Germline V lookup: CDR1 MNHNY, CDR2 SVGAGI (reference sequence). The CDR3 DNA reads as TGTGCCAGCAGTTACTCGGGGCCAGATACGCAGTATTTT. It codes for CASSYSGPDTQYF.

In this sample, this clone turned up once. The chain employs TRBV6-5 and TRBJ2-3; D is ambiguous. V shed 6 bases and J shed 0 bases, with 4 bases lying between them. Germline V gene data show CDR1 as MNHEY and CDR2 as SVGAGI. The CDR3 loop spans 12 amino acids. CDR3 in DNA: TGTGCCAGCAGCGACAGCACAGATACGCAGTATTTT. It encodes CASSDSTDTQYF.

The J gene is TRBJ1-5, the V gene TRBV5-5, with D possibly matching TRBD1 (5 bases). CDR1 SGHKS and CDR2 YYEKEE come from the germline V gene (reference sequence). V was cut by 4 bases and J by 5 bases, with 13 bases left in between. The length of the CDR3 is 14 residues. In nucleotides, the CDR3 is TGTGCCAGCAGCCTGCCAGGGTATCATCAGCCCCAGCATTTT. As protein: CASSLPGYHQPQHF. Based on the CDR3 plus reference TRBV5-5 and TRBJ1-5, the full variable domain is DAGVTQSPTHLIKTRGQQVTLRCSPISGHKSVSWYQQVLGQGPQFIFQYYEKEERGRGNFPDRFSARQFPNYSSELNVNALLLGDSALYLCASSLPGYHQPQHFGDGTRLSIL.

The chain combines TRBV28 with TRBJ2-7, with D perhaps matching TRBD2 (6 bases). The V end lost 8 bases, the J end lost 0 bases, and 17 bases lay between the germline ends. Germline V CDR1 and CDR2: MDHEN, SYDVKM. The CDR3 totals 15 residues. The CDR3 sequence is CASCSGLISSYEQYF. CDR3 sequence (DNA): TGTGCCAGCTGCAGCGGGCTAATTAGCTCCTACGAGCAGTACTTC.

The chain employs TRBV2 and TRBJ1-2, with 8 nucleotides matching TRBD1. The CDR3 covers 13 residues. Trimming took 8 bases from V and 2 from J; bases not matched to a gene: 4. From germline, CDR1 is SNHLY and CDR2 FYNNEI. The CDR3 spells CASETGANYGYTF. CDR3 nucleotide sequence: TGTGCCAGCGAGACAGGGGCCAACTATGGCTACACCTTC.

The V and J genes are TRBV10-3 and TRBJ2-7; TRBD1 might be the D (5 bases). Germline V gene data show CDR1 as ENHRY and CDR2 as SYGVKD. Deletions cut 3 bases from V and 0 bases from J, with 15 bases between. The CDR3 sequence is 16 residues long. CDR3 nucleotides: TGTGCCATCAGTGATATCCCCCCTAGGGGCTCCTACGAGCAGTACTTC. Translation: CAISDIPPRGSYEQYF.

The chain joins TRBV29-1 to TRBJ1-1; perhaps TRBD1 as D (5 bases). Germline lookup yields CDR1 SQVTM and CDR2 ANQGSEA. The V end lost 0 bases, the J end lost 4 bases, and 18 bases lay between the germline ends. There are 16 residues in the CDR3. CDR3 DNA sequence: TGCAGCGTTGAAGAAGGGATGGGGGTTCTTATCACTGAAGCTTTCTTT. Translated, it gives CSVEEGMGVLITEAFF.

This CDR3 is CATRAAGNSNQPQHF. For the CDR3, the DNA is TGTGCCACCAGGGCGGCAGGGAATAGCAATCAGCCCCAGCATTTT. The chain employs TRBV7-2 and TRBJ1-5, with D possibly TRBD1 on 5 matching bases. Germline lookup yields CDR1 SGHTA and CDR2 FQGNSA. The V end was cut by 10 bases, the J end by 0 bases, with 16 bases between. This CDR3 has 15 residues.

The chain is built from TRBV27 and TRBJ2-7, with 9 bases matching TRBD1. V shed 5 bases and J 5 bases; nucleotides not matched to a gene: 10. The germline V gene has CDR1 MNHEY and CDR2 SMNVEV (reference sequence). The CDR3 length is 15 residues. CDR3 DNA sequence: TGTGCCAGCAGTCCCCCCGGGACAGGGTCCCACGAGCAGTACTTC. Its translation is CASSPPGTGSHEQYF.

The gene calls are TRBV27 and TRBJ2-5; 7 bases line up with TRBD2. With V trimmed by 2 bases and J by 5 bases, 11 bases remained unmatched. CDR1 and CDR2 (germline): MNHEY, SMNVEV (reference sequence). There are 16 residues in the CDR3. The CDR3 sequence: CASSLSGRASSETQYF. As DNA, the CDR3 is TGTGCCAGCAGTTTAAGTGGGAGGGCCAGTTCGGAGACCCAGTACTTC.

The V and J genes are TRBV5-4 and TRBJ2-7; 10 nucleotides line up with TRBD2. CDR3 length: 15 amino acids. The J segment lost 2 bases and the V segment lost 4 bases, leaving 6 bases of the junction unmatched. Germline V CDR1 and CDR2: SGHNT, YYREEE (reference sequence). The CDR3 region has the DNA TGTGCCAGCAGCCTCCGGACTAGCGGTACCTACGAGCAGTACTTC. Its protein is CASSLRTSGTYEQYF.

The rearrangement links TRBV19 to TRBJ2-4, with 8 bases identical to TRBD1. CDR1 is LNHDA and CDR2 is SQIVND in the germline V gene (reference sequence). The CDR3 contains 14 residues. V shed 5 bases and J 5 bases; nucleotides not matched to a gene: 5. This chain's CDR3 is CASSPRTGQNIQYF. The CDR3, as DNA: TGTGCCAGTAGTCCACGGACAGGGCAAAACATTCAGTACTTC.

This chain links TRBV6-1 with TRBJ2-5; D uncertain. The CDR3 sequence is 14 residues long. V lost 4 bases and J lost 2, with 11 bases in between. Germline lookup yields CDR1 MNHNS and CDR2 SASEGT. CDR3: CASSAWQRQETQYF. DNA of the CDR3: TGTGCCAGCAGTGCCTGGCAGCGACAAGAGACCCAGTACTTC.

The gene calls are TRBV10-3 and TRBJ1-2; 9 nucleotides align to TRBD1. Germline CDR1 is ENHRY and CDR2 is SYGVKD. CDR3 length: 15 residues. Trimming at V came to 6 bases and at J to 3 bases, leaving 8 bases not matched to a gene. The CDR3 sequence is CAIRRITGGDYGYTF. The CDR3 DNA follows: TGTGCCATCAGACGGATAACAGGGGGCGACTATGGCTACACCTTC.

This clone was seen just once. The V call is TRBV10-3, the J call TRBJ2-1; D gene ambiguous. The CDR3 has 12 residues. V lost 3 bases, J lost 10 bases, and 10 bases lay in between. Germline V gene data show CDR1 as ENHRY and CDR2 as SYGVKD. The CDR3 DNA reads as TGTGCCATCAGTGAAGTGGTGTTGGAGCAGTTCTTC. Translating gives CAISEVVLEQFF.

CDR3: CASGGYNYGYTF. CDR3 bases: TGTGCCAGCGGGGGGTATAACTATGGCTACACCTTC. The chain recombines TRBV7-9 with TRBJ1-2; the D gene is possibly TRBD1 (5 bases). CDR1 SEHNR and CDR2 FQNEAQ come from the germline V gene (reference sequence). The CDR3 is 12 residues long. The ends were cut back, 8 bases at V and 1 base at J, with 8 bases in the middle.